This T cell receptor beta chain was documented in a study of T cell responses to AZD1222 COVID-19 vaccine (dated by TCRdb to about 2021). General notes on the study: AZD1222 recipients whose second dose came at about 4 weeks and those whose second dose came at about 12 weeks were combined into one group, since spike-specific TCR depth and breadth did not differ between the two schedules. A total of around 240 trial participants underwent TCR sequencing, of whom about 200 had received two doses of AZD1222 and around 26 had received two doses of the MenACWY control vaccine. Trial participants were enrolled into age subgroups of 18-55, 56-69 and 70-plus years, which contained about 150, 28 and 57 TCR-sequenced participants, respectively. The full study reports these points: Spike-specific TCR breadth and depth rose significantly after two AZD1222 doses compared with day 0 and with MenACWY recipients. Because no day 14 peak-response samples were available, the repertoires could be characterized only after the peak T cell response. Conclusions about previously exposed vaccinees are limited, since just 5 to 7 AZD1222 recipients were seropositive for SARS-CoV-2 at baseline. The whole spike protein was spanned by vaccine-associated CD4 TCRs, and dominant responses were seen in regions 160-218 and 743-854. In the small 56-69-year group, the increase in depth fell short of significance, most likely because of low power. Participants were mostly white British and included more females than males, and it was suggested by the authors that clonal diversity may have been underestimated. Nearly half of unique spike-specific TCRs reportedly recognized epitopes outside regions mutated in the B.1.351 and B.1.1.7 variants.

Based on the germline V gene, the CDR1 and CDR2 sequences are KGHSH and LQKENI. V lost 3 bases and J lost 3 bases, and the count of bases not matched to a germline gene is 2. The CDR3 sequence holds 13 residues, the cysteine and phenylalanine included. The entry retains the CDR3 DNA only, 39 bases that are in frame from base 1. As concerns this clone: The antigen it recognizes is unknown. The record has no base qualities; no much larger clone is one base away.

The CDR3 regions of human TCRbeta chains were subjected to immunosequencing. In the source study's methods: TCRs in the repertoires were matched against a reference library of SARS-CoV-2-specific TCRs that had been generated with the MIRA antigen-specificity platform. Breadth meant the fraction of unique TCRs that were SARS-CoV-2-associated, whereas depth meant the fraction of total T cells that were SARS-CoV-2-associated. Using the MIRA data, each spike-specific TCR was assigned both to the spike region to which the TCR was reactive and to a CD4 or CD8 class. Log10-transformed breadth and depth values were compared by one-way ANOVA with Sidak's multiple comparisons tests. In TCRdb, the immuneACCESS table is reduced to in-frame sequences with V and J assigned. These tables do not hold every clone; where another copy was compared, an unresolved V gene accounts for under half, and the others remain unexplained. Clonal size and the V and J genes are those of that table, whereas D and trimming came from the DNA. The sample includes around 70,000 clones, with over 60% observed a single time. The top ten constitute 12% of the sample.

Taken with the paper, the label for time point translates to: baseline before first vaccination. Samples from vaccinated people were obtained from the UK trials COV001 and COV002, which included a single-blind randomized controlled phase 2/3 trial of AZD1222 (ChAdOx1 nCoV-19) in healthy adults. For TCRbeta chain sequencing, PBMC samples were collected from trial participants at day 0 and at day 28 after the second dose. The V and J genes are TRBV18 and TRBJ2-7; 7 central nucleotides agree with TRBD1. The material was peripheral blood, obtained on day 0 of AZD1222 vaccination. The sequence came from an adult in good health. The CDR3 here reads CASSPGTDYEQYF. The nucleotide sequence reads TGTGCCAGCTCACCCGGGACAGACTACGAGCAGTACTTC.